This T cell receptor beta chain was obtained from a study of OX40 agonist ivuxolimab in advanced cancers. Generated by immunoSEQ multiplex PCR, the TCRdb table keeps only in-frame clones and is missing some. Of roughly 56,000 clones in the sample, about 86% were seen once. The CDR3 contains 17 residues. Germline CDR1 is SNHLY and CDR2 is FYNNEI. V lost 1 base, J lost 8 bases, and 8 bases stayed unmatched. V and J are TRBV2 and TRBJ2-1, with 13 bases matching TRBD2. The sample in question was CD4+ or CD8+ T cells sorted from blood, obtained in a trial of the OX40 agonist ivuxolimab. The TCR originated in an adult with an advanced solid tumor such as melanoma, head and neck, liver or kidney cancer. The CDR3 spells CASSEGWTSGSGDEQFF. In nucleotides, the CDR3 is TGTGCCAGCAGTGAAGGTTGGACTAGCGGGAGTGGGGATGAGCAGTTCTTC.